This T cell receptor beta chain was identified in a study of T-cell reconstitution after alpha-beta-depleted transplantation in children (dated by TCRdb to about 2016). Looking at the study overall: The study quantitatively tracked T-cell immune reconstitution after TCRalphabeta/CD19-depleted allogeneic hematopoietic cell transplantation in children using TCR repertoire profiling.

Ends trimmed: V by 4 bases, J by 1 base; bases unmatched to a gene: 8. The germline V gene specifies SGHRS as CDR1 and YFSETQ as CDR2. The CDR3, from cysteine to phenylalanine, totals 16 residues. Of all the DNA, just the CDR3 is kept, 48 bases in frame from base 1. The library was made by PCR. TCRdb names Illumina HiSeq 2500 as the instrument used. TCR library preparation used molecular barcoding, with unique molecular identifiers applied to normalize quantification of the TCRbeta repertoire. TCRdb reran the public reads through fastp at Q25 and MiXCR, keeping productive beta chains. Rows are unified per CDR3 protein, each entry keeping the most common DNA and genes. This sample has hundreds of thousands of distinct CDR3 sequences in its table, and around a sixth of those were observed once. The biggest ten clones account for 1.1% of the sample. On this clonotype itself: The antigen it recognizes is unknown. Base qualities were left out, and no much larger clone turns up one base away.

The chain employs TRBV5-1 and TRBJ1-1, with 9 bases aligning to TRBD1. The clonotype originates from a human donor who donated a stem cell graft to a child with acute myeloid leukemia. The source was PBMCs from the stem cell graft donor, collected from the stem cell graft. The CDR3 region: CASSLGQGRGNTEAFF. The DNA sequence follows: TGCGCCAGCAGCCTGGGACAGGGCAGGGGGAACACTGAAGCTTTCTTT.